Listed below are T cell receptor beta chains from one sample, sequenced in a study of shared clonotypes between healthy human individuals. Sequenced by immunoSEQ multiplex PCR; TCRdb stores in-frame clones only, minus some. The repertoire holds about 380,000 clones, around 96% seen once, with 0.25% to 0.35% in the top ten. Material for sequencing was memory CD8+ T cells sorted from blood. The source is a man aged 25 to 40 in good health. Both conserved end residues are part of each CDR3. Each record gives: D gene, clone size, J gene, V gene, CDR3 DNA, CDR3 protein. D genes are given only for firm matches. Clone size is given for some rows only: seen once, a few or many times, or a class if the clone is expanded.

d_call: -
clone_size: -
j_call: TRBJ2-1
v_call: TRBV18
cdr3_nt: TGTGCCAGCTCACCTCTATCCCCCGGGCGGGACTCCTACAATGAGCAGTTCTTC
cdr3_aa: CASSPLSPGRDSYNEQFF

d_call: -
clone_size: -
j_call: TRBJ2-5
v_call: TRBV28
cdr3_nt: TGTGCCAGCAGCTCCGGGACCCGCCGAACCCAAGAGACCCAGTACTTC
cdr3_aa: CASSSGTRRTQETQYF

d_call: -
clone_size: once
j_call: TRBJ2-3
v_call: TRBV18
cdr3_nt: TGTGCCAGCTCAATACAGGGCACAGATACGCAGTATTTT
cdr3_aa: CASSIQGTDTQYF

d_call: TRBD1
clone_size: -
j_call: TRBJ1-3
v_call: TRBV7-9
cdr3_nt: TGTGCCAGCAGCCCGCGACAGGGCGTTCAATCCTATTTT
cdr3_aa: CASSPRQGVQSYF

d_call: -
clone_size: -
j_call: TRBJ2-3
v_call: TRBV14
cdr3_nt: TGTGCCAGCAGCCAAGATCGACATACGCAGTATTTT
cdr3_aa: CASSQDRHTQYF

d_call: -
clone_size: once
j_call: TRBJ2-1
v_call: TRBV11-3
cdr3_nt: TGTGCCAGCAGCCCTACTACGGGCAGGGCCTACAATGAGCAGTTCTTC
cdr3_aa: CASSPTTGRAYNEQFF

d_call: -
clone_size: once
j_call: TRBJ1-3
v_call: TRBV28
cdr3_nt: TGTGCCAGCACCACGCAAGTTGGGGGAAACACCATATATTTT
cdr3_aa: CASTTQVGGNTIYF

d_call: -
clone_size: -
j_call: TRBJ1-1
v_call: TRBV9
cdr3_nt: TGTGCCAGCAGCGAGGGGAACACTGAAGCTTTCTTT
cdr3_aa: CASSEGNTEAFF

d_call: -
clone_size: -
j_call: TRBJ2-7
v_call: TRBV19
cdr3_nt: TGTGCCAGTAGTATTTTTATCGGGGGCGAGCAGTACTTC
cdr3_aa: CASSIFIGGEQYF

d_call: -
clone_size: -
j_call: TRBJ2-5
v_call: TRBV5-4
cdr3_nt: TGTGCCAGCAGCCATCCGGGGTACCAAGAGACCCAGTACTTC
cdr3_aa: CASSHPGYQETQYF

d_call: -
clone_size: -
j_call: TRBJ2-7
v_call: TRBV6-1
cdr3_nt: TGTGCCAGCCGAAGACTGAGCTCCTACGAGCAGTACTTC
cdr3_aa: CASRRLSSYEQYF

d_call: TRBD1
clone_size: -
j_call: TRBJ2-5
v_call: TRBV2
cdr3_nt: TGTGCCAGCACTGACAGGGTGCCAGAAGAGACCCAGTACTTC
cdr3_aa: CASTDRVPEETQYF

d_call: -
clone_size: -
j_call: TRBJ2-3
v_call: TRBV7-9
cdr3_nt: TGTGCCAGCAGCCAGGGACATACAAAGAGCACAGATACGCAGTATTTT
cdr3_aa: CASSQGHTKSTDTQYF

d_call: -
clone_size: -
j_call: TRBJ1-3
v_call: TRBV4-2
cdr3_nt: TGTGCCAGCAGCCAAGATTCATTAAGGGCAGGCCACTCTGGAAACACCATATATTTT
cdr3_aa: CASSQDSLRAGHSGNTIYF

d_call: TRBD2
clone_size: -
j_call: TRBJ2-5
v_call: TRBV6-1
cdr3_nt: TGTGCCAGCAAACGGGGGGTTGGACCCGAGACCCAGTACTTC
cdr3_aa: CASKRGVGPETQYF

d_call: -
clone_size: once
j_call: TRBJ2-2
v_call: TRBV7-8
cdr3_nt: TGTGCCAGCAGCATAAAGTCCACCGGGGAGCTGTTTTTT
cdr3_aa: CASSIKSTGELFF

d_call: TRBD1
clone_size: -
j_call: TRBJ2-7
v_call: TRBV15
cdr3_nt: TGTGCCACCAGCAGAGGGGGACAGGGCCCTATAGAGCAGTACTTC
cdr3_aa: CATSRGGQGPIEQYF

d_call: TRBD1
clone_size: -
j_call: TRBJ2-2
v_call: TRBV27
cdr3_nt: TGTGCCACACAGGGGACCGGGGAGCTGTTTTTT
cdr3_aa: CATQGTGELFF

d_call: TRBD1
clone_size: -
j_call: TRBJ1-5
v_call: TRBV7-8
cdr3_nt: TGTGCCAGCAGCCTACAGGGGGGTCGCAATCAGCCCCAGCATTTT
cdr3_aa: CASSLQGGRNQPQHF

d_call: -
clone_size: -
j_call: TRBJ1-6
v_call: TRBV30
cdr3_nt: TGTGCCTGGAGTACCCCAGGAGTCTTTGTGCGGTCACCCCTCCACTTT
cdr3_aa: CAWSTPGVFVRSPLHF

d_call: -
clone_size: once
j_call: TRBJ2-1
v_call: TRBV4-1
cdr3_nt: TGCGCCAGCAGCCAAGATGTGAGCCTGTACAATGAGCAGTTCTTC
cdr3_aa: CASSQDVSLYNEQFF

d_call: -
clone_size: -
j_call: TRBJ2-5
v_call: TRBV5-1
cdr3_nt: TGCGCCAGCAGCAGGATAACAGGGACCCAAGAGACCCAGTACTTC
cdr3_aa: CASSRITGTQETQYF

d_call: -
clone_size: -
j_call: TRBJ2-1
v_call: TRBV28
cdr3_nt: TGTGCCACTAGTGTGCATGAGCAGTTCTTC
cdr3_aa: CATSVHEQFF

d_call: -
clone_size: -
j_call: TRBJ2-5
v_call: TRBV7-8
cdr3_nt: TGTGCCAGCAGCTCTAGACAGACCTCAGAGACCCAGTACTTC
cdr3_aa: CASSSRQTSETQYF

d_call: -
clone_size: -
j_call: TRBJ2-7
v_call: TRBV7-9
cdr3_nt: TGTGCCAGCAGCCCTAGTGGGGGAGTCAGCTCCTACGAGCAGTACTTC
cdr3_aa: CASSPSGGVSSYEQYF

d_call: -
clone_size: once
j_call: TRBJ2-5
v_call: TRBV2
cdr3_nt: TGTGCCAGTAGGGACTTTCAAGAGACCCAGTACTTC
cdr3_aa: CASRDFQETQYF

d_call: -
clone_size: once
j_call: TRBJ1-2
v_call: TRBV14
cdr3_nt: TGTGCCAGCAGCTCACAGCCCTATGGCTACACCTTC
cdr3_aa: CASSSQPYGYTF

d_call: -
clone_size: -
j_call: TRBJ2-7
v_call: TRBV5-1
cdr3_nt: TGCGCCAGCAGCTTTTGGACTTGGGGAGAGAAGCAGTACTTC
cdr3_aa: CASSFWTWGEKQYF

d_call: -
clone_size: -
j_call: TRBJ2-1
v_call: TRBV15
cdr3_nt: TGTGCCACCAGCAGACATAGCGGAACCTCCAATGAGCAGTTCTTC
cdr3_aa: CATSRHSGTSNEQFF

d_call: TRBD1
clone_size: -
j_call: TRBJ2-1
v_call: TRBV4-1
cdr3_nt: TGCGCCAGCAGCGATCCGTTTGACAGGGTAGGTCAGTTCTTC
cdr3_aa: CASSDPFDRVGQFF

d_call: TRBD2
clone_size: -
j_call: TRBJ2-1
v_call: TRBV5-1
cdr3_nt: TGCGCCAGCAGCGCTACTGTCGGCGGGAGCTCCTACAATGAGCAGTTCTTC
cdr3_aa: CASSATVGGSSYNEQFF

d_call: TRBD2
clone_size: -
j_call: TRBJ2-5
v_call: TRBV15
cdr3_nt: TGTGCCACCAGCAGAGTTTACCGAGCGGGGGAGACCCAGTACTTC
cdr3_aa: CATSRVYRAGETQYF

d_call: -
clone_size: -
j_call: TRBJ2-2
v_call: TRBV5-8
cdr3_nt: TGTGCCAGCAGCTTAAGGGCCACCGGGGAGCTGTTTTTT
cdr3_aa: CASSLRATGELFF

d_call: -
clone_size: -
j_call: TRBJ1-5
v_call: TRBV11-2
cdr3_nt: TGTGCCAGCAGCCATAATATGGGTCCTAAGCATTTT
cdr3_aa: CASSHNMGPKHF

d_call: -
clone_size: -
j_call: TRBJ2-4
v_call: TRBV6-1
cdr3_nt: TGTGCCAGCACTGAAAGGACCATTCGTAACATTCAGTACTTC
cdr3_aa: CASTERTIRNIQYF

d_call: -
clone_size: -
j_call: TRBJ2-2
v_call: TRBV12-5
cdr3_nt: TGTGCTAGTGGTTTGGTACGCGGGACATTTAACACCGGGGAGCTGTTTTTT
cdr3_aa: CASGLVRGTFNTGELFF

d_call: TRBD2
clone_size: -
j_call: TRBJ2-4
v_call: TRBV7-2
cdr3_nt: TGTGCCAGCAGCTTGCCTAGCGGAGCCAAAAACATTCAGTACTTC
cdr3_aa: CASSLPSGAKNIQYF

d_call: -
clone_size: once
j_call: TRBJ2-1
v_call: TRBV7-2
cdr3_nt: TGTGCCAGCAGCTTAATCCGGGCCCGGGACAATGAGCAGTTCTTC
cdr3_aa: CASSLIRARDNEQFF

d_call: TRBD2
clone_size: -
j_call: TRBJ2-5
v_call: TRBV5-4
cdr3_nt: TGTGCCAGCAGCTTGGTAGGGGAGGGGTGGGAGACCCAGTACTTC
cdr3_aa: CASSLVGEGWETQYF

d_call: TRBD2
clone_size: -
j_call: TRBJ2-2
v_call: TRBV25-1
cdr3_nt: TGTGCCAGCACTATAGCGGGAGGATCCGGGGAGCTGTTTTTT
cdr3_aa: CASTIAGGSGELFF

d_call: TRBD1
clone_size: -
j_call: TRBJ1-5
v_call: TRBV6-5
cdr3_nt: TGTGCCAGCAGCCCATCGACAGGGATCAATCCCCAGCATTTT
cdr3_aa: CASSPSTGINPQHF

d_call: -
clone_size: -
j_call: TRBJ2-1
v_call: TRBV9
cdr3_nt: TGTGCCAGCAGCGTCAACACCCTCTCCTACAATGAGCAGTTCTTC
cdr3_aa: CASSVNTLSYNEQFF

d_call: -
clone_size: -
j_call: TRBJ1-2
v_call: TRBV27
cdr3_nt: TGTGCCAGCAGTTTATTGCGTCCGGCCAGGAAGGATGGCTACACCTTC
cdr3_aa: CASSLLRPARKDGYTF